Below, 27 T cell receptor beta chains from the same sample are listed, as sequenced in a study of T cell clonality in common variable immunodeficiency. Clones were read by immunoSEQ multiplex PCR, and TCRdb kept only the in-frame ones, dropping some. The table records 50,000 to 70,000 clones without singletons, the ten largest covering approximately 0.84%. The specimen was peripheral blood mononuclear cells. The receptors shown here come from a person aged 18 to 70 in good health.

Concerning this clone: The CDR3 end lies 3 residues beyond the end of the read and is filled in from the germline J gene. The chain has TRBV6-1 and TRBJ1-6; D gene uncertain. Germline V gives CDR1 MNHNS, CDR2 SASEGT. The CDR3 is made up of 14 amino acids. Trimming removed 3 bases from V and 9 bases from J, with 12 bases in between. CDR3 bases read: TGTGCCAGCAGTGATGTCCTAGCTGGTTCACCC. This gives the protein CASSDVLAGSP. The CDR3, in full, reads CASSDVLAGSPLHF.

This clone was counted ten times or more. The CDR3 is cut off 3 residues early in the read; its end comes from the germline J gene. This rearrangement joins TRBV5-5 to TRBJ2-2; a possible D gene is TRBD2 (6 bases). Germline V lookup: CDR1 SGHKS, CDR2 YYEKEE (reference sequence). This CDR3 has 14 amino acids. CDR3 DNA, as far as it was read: TGTGCCAGCACCACCCTGACTAGGAATTCACCG. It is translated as CASTTLTRNSP. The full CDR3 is CASTTLTRNSPLFF. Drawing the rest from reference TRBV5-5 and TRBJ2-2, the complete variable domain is DAGVTQSPTHLIKTRGQQVTLRCSPISGHKSVSWYQQVLGQGPQFIFQYYEKEERGRGNFPDRFSARQFPNYSSELNVNALLLGDSALYLCASTTLTRNSPLFFGEGSRLTVL.

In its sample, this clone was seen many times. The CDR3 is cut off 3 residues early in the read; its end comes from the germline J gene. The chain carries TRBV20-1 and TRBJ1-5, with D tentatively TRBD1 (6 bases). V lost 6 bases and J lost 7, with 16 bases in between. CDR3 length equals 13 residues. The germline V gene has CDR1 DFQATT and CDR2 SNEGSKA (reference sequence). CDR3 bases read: TGCAGTGCCGGAAACAGGGAGGGGCAGCCC. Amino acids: CSAGNREGQP. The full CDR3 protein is CSAGNREGQPQHF.

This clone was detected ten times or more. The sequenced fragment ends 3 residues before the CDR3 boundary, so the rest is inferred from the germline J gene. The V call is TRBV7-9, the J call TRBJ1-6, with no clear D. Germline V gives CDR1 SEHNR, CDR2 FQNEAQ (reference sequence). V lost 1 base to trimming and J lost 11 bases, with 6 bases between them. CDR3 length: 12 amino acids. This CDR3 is CASSLGAAPLHF. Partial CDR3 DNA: TGTGCCAGCAGCTTAGGAGCGGCACCC.

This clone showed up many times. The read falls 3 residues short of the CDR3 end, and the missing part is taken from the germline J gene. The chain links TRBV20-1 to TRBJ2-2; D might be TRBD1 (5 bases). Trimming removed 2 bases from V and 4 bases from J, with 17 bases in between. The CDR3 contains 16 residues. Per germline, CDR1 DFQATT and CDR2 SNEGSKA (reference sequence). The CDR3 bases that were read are TGCAGTGCTAGACAGAACCTAGGAAGGGGCACCGGGGAG. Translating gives CSARQNLGRGTGE. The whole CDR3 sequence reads CSARQNLGRGTGELFF.

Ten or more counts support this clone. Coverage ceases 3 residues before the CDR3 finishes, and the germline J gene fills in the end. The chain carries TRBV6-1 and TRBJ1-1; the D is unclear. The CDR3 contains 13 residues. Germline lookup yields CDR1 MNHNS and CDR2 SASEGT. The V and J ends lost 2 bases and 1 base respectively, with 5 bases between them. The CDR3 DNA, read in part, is TGTGCCAGCAGTGAAACAGAGAACACTGAA. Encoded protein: CASSETENTE. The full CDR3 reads CASSETENTEAFF.

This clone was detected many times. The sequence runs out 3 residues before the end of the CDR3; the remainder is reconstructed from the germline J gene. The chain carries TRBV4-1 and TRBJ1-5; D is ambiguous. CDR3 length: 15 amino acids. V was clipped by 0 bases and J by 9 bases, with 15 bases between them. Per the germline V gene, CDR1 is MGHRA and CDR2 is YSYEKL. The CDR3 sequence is CASSQDWAAARPQHF. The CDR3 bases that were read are TGCGCCAGCAGCCAAGATTGGGCAGCCGCCAGGCCC.

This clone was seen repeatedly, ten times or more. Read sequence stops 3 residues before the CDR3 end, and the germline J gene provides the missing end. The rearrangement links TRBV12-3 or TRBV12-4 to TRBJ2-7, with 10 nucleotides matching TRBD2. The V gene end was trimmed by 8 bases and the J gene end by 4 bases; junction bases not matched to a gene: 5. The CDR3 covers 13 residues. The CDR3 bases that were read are TGTGCCAGCGGCCTAGCGGGAGCATACGAG. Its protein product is CASGLAGAYE. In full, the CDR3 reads CASGLAGAYEQYF.

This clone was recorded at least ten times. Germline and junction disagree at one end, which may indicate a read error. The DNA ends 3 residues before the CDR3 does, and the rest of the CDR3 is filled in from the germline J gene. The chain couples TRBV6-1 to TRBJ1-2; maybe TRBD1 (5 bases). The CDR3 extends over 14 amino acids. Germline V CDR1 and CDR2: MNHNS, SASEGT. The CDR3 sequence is CASGEGKRGYGYTF. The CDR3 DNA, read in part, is TGTGCCAGCGGTGAGGGCAAAAGGGGCTATGGC.

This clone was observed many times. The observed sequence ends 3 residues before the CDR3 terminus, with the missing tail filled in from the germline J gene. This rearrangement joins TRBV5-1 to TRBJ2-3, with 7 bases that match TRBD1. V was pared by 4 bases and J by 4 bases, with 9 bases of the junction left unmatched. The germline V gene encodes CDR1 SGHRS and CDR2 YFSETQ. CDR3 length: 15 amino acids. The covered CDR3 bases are TGCGCCAGCAGCCCGGAGACAGGGATCGCAGATACG. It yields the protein CASSPETGIADT. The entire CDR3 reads CASSPETGIADTQYF.

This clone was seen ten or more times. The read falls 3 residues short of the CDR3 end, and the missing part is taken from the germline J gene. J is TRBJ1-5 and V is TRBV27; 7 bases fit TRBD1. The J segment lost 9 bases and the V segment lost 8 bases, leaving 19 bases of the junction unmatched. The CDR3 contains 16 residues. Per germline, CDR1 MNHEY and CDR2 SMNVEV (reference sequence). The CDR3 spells CASSSGTAFSGRPQHF. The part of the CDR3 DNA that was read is TGTGCCAGCTCATCCGGGACAGCGTTCTCTGGGCGGCCC.

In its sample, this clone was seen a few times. Here the CDR3 reads CASSSRPSATNEKLFF. The part of the CDR3 DNA that was read is TGTGCCAGTAGCTCCAGGCCGAGTGCAACTAATGAAAAA. The chain links TRBV19 to TRBJ1-4; the D is unclear. The read stops 3 residues short of the end of the CDR3; the missing end is completed from the germline J gene. Germline-derived CDR1 and CDR2 are LNHDA and SQIVND (reference sequence). CDR3 length: 16 residues. V was pared by 6 bases and J by 0 bases, with 14 bases between.

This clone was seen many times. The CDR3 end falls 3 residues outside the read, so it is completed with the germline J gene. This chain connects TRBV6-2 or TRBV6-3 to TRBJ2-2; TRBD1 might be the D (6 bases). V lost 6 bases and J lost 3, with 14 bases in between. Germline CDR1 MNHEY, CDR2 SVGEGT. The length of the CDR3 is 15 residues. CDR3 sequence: CASSSGQGHTGELFF. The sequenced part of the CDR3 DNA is TGTGCCAGCAGCTCAGGGCAGGGGCACACCGGGGAG.

The CDR3 DNA, read in part, is TGTGCCAGCACCCGTTTGAGGGACAGGGGCCTCACTAACTATGGC. This sequence encodes CASTRLRDRGLTNYG. Given in full, the CDR3 is CASTRLRDRGLTNYGYTF. J is TRBJ1-2 and V is TRBV7-8; 10 nucleotides agree with TRBD1. The read ends 3 residues early relative to the CDR3; the germline J gene fills the gap. Germline values: CDR1 SGHVS, CDR2 FQNEAQ. The CDR3 has 18 residues. Unmatched junction bases numbered 14, after V lost 7 bases and J lost 0 bases.

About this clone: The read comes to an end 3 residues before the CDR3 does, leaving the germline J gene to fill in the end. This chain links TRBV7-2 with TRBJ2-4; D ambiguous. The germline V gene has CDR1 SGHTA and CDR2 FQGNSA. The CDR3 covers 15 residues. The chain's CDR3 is CASSLASAGFYGQYF. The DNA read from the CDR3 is TGTGCCAGCAGCTTAGCTTCGGCAGGTTTTTATGGT.

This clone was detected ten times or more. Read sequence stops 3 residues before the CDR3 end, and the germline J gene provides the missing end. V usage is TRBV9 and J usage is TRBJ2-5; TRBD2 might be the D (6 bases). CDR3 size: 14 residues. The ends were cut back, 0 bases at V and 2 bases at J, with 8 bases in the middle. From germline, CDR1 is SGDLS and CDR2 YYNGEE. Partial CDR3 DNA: TGTGCCAGCAGCGTAGGCGGGGAACAAGAGACC. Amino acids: CASSVGGEQET. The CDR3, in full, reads CASSVGGEQETQYF.

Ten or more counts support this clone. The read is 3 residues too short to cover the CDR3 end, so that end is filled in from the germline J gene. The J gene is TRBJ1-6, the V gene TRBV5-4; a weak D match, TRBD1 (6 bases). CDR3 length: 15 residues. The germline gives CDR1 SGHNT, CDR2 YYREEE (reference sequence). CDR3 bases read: TGTGCCAGCAGCTTGGGGCTCGGGACACAGAGTCCC. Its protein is CASSLGLGTQSP. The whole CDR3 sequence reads CASSLGLGTQSPLHF.

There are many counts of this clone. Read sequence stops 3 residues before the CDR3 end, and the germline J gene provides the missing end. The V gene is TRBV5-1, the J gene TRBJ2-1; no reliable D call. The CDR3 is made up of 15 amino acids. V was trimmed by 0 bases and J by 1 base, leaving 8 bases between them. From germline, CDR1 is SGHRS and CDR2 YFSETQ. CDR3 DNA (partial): TGCGCCAGCAGCTTGGGAACAGCTTCCTACAATGAG. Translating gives CASSLGTASYNE. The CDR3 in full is CASSLGTASYNEQFF.

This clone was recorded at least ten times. Partial CDR3 DNA: TGTGCCTGGAGTGAAGGCCATAATGAAAAA. Translating gives CAWSEGHNEK. The CDR3 as a whole reads CAWSEGHNEKLFF. V is TRBV30 and J is TRBJ1-4; D unresolved. The read comes to an end 3 residues before the CDR3 does, leaving the germline J gene to fill in the end. CDR1 and CDR2 from the germline V gene are GTSNPN and SVGIG (reference sequence). With 1 base removed from V and 4 bases from J, the gap between germline ends came to 7 bases. The CDR3 runs 13 residues.

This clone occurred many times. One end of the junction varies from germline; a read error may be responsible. CDR3 residues: CASSQAVLAKNIQYF. CDR3 DNA, as far as it was read: TGCGCCAGCAGCCAGGCGGTGCTAGCCAAAAACATT. The gene calls are TRBV4-2 and TRBJ2-4; no definite D call. The CDR3 extends 3 residues past the end of the read, so its final part is completed from the germline J gene. This CDR3 contains 15 residues. Germline loops: CDR1 LGHNA, CDR2 YNFKEQ.

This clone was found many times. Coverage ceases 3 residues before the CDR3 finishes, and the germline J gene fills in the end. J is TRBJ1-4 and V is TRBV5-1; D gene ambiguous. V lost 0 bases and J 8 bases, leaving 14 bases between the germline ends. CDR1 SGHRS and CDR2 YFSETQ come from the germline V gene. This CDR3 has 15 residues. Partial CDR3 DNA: TGCGCCAGCAGCTTGGGTTTCAGGATGGAGGAAAAA. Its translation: CASSLGFRMEEK. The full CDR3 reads CASSLGFRMEEKLFF.

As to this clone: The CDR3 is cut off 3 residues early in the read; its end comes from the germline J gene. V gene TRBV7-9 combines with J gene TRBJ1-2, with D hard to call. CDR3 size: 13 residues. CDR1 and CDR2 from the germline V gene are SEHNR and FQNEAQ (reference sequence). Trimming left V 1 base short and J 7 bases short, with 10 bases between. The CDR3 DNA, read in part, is TGTGCCAGCAGCTTAGTTGGCCTGAGTGGC. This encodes CASSLVGLSG. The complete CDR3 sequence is CASSLVGLSGYTF.

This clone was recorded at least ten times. The CDR3 is CSARRWEAFF. The sequenced CDR3 bases are TGCAGTGCTAGAAGGTGGGAA. V is TRBV20-1 and J is TRBJ1-1; D uncertain. The read is 3 residues too short to cover the CDR3 end, so that end is filled in from the germline J gene. CDR1 is DFQATT, CDR2 SNEGSKA, per germline (reference sequence). The CDR3 loop spans 10 amino acids.

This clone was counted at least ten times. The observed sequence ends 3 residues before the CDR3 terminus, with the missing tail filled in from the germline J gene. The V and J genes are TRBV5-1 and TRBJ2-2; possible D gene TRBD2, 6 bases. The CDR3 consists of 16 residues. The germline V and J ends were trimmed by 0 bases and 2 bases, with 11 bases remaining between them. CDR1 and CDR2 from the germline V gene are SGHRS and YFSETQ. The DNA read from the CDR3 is TGCGCCAGCAGCTTGGAGGGGACTGGTAACACCGGGGAG. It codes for CASSLEGTGNTGE. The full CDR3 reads CASSLEGTGNTGELFF.

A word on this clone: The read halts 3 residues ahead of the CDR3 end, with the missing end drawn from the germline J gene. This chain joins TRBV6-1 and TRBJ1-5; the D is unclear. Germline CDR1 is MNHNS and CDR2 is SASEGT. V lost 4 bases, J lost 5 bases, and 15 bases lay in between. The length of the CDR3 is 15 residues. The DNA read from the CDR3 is TGTGCCAGCAGTGCGGGGTCCGCCGGGGATCAGCCC. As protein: CASSAGSAGDQP. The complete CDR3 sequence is CASSAGSAGDQPQHF.

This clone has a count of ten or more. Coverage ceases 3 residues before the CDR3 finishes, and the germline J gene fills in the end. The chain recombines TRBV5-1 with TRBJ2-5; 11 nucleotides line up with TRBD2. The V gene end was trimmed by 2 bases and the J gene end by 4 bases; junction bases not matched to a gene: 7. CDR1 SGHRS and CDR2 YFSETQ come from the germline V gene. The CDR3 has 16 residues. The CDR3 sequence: CASSFSGRGGGETQYF. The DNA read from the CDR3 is TGCGCCAGCAGCTTTAGCGGGAGGGGAGGTGGAGAGACC.

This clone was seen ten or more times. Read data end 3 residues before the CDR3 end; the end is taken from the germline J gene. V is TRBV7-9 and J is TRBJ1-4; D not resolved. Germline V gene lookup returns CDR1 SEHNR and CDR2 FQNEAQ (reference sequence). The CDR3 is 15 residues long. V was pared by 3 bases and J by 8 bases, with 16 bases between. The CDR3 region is CASSLLLIHSEKLFF. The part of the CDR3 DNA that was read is TGTGCCAGCAGCTTGCTCCTGATCCACTCGGAAAAA.